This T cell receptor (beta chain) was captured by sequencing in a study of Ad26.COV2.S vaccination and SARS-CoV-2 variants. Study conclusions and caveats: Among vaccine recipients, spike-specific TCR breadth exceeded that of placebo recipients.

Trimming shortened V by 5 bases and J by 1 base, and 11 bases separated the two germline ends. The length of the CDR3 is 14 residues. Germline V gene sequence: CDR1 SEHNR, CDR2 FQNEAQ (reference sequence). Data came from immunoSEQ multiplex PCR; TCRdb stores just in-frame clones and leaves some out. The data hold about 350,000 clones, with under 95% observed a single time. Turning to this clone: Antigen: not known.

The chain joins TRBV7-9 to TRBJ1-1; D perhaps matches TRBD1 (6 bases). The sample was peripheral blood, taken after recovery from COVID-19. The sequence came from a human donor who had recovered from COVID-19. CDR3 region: CASSDRDKNTEAFF. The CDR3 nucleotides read TGTGCCAGCAGCGACCGGGACAAGAACACTGAAGCTTTCTTT.